The rows below give T cell receptor beta chains drawn from one sample of a study of post-analysis software for immune sequencing data. A single record per CDR3 protein comes from TCRdb applying MiXCR to the PCR reads. The table has about 150,000 distinct CDR3 sequences, about 29% seen once. The sequencing input was blood. These receptor sequences come from a girl between 10 and 17 years old with multiple sclerosis. CDR3s include the opening cysteine and the closing phenylalanine or tryptophan. A D gene is named only where the DNA matches it firmly. The listing skips clone size in some rows; elsewhere it reads once, few, many or a size class.

v_gene	j_gene	abundance	d_gene	CDR3aa	CDR3nt
TRBV5-1	TRBJ2-1	-	-	CASSSTPGDPDHEQFF	TGCGCCAGCAGCTCGACCCCAGGGGACCCGGATCATGAGCAGTTCTTC
TRBV20-1	TRBJ1-2	few	TRBD1	CSAQTGDYGYTF	TGCAGTGCTCAAACAGGGGACTATGGCTACACCTTC
TRBV30	TRBJ2-1	-	-	CAWTGAGVSYNEQFF	TGTGCCTGGACCGGGGCGGGCGTCTCCTACAATGAGCAGTTCTTC
TRBV5-5	TRBJ2-1	-	-	CASSSPGRSEQFF	TGTGCCAGCAGCTCTCCGGGACGTTCAGAGCAGTTCTTC
TRBV10-3	TRBJ2-6	-	TRBD2	CAISGSALAQGSGANVLTF	TGTGCCATCAGTGGGTCCGCACTAGCGCAAGGCTCTGGGGCCAACGTCCTGACTTTC
TRBV20-1	TRBJ1-2	-	-	CSAKDRFGYGYTF	TGCAGTGCTAAAGACAGGTTTGGCTATGGCTACACCTTC
TRBV5-1	TRBJ2-5	many	-	CASSLDGSTGETQYF	TGCGCCAGCAGCTTAGACGGGAGTACGGGAGAGACCCAGTACTTC
TRBV12-3/TRBV12-4	TRBJ1-1	-	-	CASSRVTEAFF	TGTGCCAGCAGTAGGGTCACTGAAGCTTTCTTT
TRBV2	TRBJ2-3	few	-	CASLSSPDTQYF	TGTGCCAGCTTGAGCTCGCCAGATACGCAGTATTTT
TRBV5-1	TRBJ2-7	many	TRBD2	CASSAPGLAEQYF	TGCGCCAGCAGCGCCCCAGGACTAGCCGAGCAGTACTTC
TRBV24-1	TRBJ1-1	-	-	CATSRNTEAFF	TGTGCCACCAGTAGGAACACTGAAGCTTTCTTT
TRBV7-8	TRBJ1-3	-	-	CASSRTGPSVSGNTIYF	TGTGCCAGCAGCCGAACGGGGCCTTCCGTCTCTGGAAACACCATATATTTT
TRBV7-8	TRBJ2-3	many	TRBD2	CASSRSSGRLGDTQYF	TGTGCCAGCAGCCGGTCGAGCGGGAGGTTAGGCGATACGCAGTATTTT
TRBV7-9	TRBJ1-1	few	-	CASSLATVEAFF	TGTGCCAGCAGCTTAGCGACGGTTGAAGCTTTCTTT
TRBV29-1	TRBJ2-2	-	-	CSAKGGGAGELFF	TGCAGCGCTAAGGGGGGAGGCGCCGGGGAGCTGTTTTTT
TRBV5-1	TRBJ2-6	-	-	CASSFEGGSGANVLTF	TGCGCCAGCAGCTTCGAGGGAGGTTCTGGGGCCAACGTCCTGACTTTC
TRBV6-5	TRBJ1-5	-	-	CACRPSQGPSPQHF	TGTGCCTGCAGGCCCTCCCAGGGTCCATCGCCCCAGCATTTT
TRBV12-3/TRBV12-4	TRBJ2-5	few	-	CASSALWARPKETQYF	TGTGCCAGCAGTGCTTTGTGGGCGAGACCCAAGGAGACCCAGTACTTC
TRBV7-9	TRBJ1-5	-	-	CASSLDKGNQPQHF	TGTGCCAGCAGCTTAGATAAGGGGAATCAGCCCCAGCATTTT
TRBV13	TRBJ2-7	many	-	CASSPPTDPYEQYF	TGTGCCAGCAGCCCCCCGACAGACCCCTACGAGCAGTACTTC
TRBV28	TRBJ2-1	once	TRBD1	CASKVSDREGGETQFF	TGTGCCAGCAAAGTTTCGGACAGGGAAGGCGGAGAGACCCAGTTCTTC
TRBV20-1	TRBJ2-1	many	-	CSAPAWANNEQFF	TGCAGTGCACCAGCTTGGGCCAACAATGAGCAGTTCTTC
TRBV20-1	TRBJ2-3	-	TRBD1	CSAADRGPADTQYF	TGCAGTGCTGCAGACAGGGGGCCGGCAGATACGCAGTATTTT
TRBV25-1	TRBJ2-7	-	-	CASSGWGSSEQYF	TGTGCCAGCAGTGGATGGGGGAGTAGCGAGCAGTACTTC
TRBV29-1	TRBJ2-3	many	-	CSGDSFTDTQYF	TGCAGCGGGGACTCCTTCACAGATACGCAGTATTTT
TRBV5-1	TRBJ2-7	-	TRBD2	CASSPRTSGNIDYEQYF	TGCGCCAGCAGCCCGCGGACTAGCGGGAATATCGACTACGAGCAGTACTTC
TRBV12-3/TRBV12-4	TRBJ2-1	-	-	CASSFPGRSDEQFF	TGTGCCAGCAGTTTCCCGGGGAGGTCGGATGAGCAGTTCTTC
TRBV3-1	TRBJ2-1	many	TRBD1	CASSPRDRGYNEQFF	TGTGCCAGCAGCCCCCGGGACAGGGGTTACAATGAGCAGTTCTTC
TRBV18	TRBJ2-1	few	TRBD2	CASSPLAGGREFF	TGTGCCAGCTCCCCTCTAGCGGGAGGTAGGGAGTTCTTC
TRBV28	TRBJ1-2	-	-	CASSLSGANYGYTF	TGTGCCAGCAGTCTCTCCGGGGCTAACTATGGCTACACCTTC
TRBV28	TRBJ1-6	-	-	CTSSPLGQKTPLHF	TGTACCAGCAGCCCCCTCGGACAGAAGACACCCCTCCACTTT
TRBV12-3/TRBV12-4	TRBJ1-1	-	TRBD1	CASRRQGVAEAFF	TGTGCCAGCCGCCGACAGGGTGTGGCTGAAGCTTTCTTT
TRBV7-7	TRBJ2-5	-	-	CASSSGRAVGETQYF	TGTGCTAGCAGCTCGGGACGAGCGGTAGGGGAGACCCAGTACTTC
TRBV7-2	TRBJ1-1	many	-	CASSHPPGRANTEAFF	TGTGCCAGCAGCCACCCTCCTGGCAGGGCGAACACTGAAGCTTTCTTT
TRBV12-3/TRBV12-4	TRBJ1-6	-	TRBD1	CASSARDRAAPLHF	TGTGCCAGCAGCGCACGGGACAGAGCCGCACCCCTCCACTTT
TRBV28	TRBJ2-1	-	-	CASSNGRGSRFNEQFF	TGTGCCAGCAGTAATGGCCGGGGGTCCCGGTTCAATGAGCAGTTCTTC
TRBV19	TRBJ2-7	many	TRBD2	CASSTFSGRIGEQYF	TGTGCCAGTAGTACTTTCAGCGGGAGAATTGGCGAGCAGTACTTC
TRBV20-1	TRBJ1-2	few	-	CSARGGGANYGYTF	TGCAGTGCTAGGGGAGGAGGGGCCAACTATGGCTACACCTTC
TRBV12-3/TRBV12-4	TRBJ2-3	-	-	CASRARRPSTDAQYF	TGTGCCAGCAGAGCCCGCAGACCCAGCACAGATGCGCAGTATTTT
TRBV20-1	TRBJ2-1	many	-	CSAPPTGPSSYNEQFF	TGCAGTGCTCCCCCGACAGGCCCTAGCTCCTACAATGAGCAGTTCTTC
TRBV6-2/TRBV6-3	TRBJ2-1	-	-	CASSYLGGEQFF	TGTGCCAGCAGTTACCTCGGTGGTGAGCAGTTCTTC
TRBV20-1	TRBJ2-1	few	TRBD2	CSTSGIYNEQFF	TGCAGCACTAGCGGCATATACAATGAGCAGTTCTTC
TRBV10-3	TRBJ2-7	many	TRBD2	CAISQISGSGKPYEQYF	TGTGCCATCAGCCAAATTAGCGGGAGTGGGAAGCCCTACGAGCAGTACTTC
TRBV6-5	TRBJ2-2	-	-	CASSLADTTGELFF	TGTGCCAGCTCGTTAGCGGACACCACCGGGGAGCTGTTTTTT
TRBV18	TRBJ2-7	few	TRBD2	CASSPPGTRTYEQYF	TGTGCCAGCTCACCGCCCGGGACTAGGACCTACGAGCAGTACTTC
TRBV4-1	TRBJ2-3	many	-	CASSQHGGDTQYF	TGCGCCAGCAGCCAACATGGAGGAGATACGCAGTATTTT